This T cell receptor (beta chain) appears in the sequencing data of a study of T cell changes during pregnancy in multiple sclerosis. Clones were sequenced by immunoSEQ multiplex PCR, and TCRdb holds only the in-frame ones, with some missing. The sample carries tens of thousands of clones, approximately 91% recorded once. Trimming left V 5 bases short and J 1 base short, with 14 bases between. The CDR3 covers 15 residues. Germline values: CDR1 SGHVS, CDR2 FQNEAQ. The receptor was isolated from a female donor with multiple sclerosis, enrolled in a pregnancy study. The input for sequencing was peripheral blood, taken in the third trimester of pregnancy. The J gene is TRBJ1-1, the V gene TRBV7-8, with a possible D match to TRBD1 (6 bases). The chain's CDR3 is CASSHLTGKNTEAFF. CDR3 DNA sequence: TGTGCCAGCAGCCATTTAACAGGGAAGAACACTGAAGCTTTCTTT.